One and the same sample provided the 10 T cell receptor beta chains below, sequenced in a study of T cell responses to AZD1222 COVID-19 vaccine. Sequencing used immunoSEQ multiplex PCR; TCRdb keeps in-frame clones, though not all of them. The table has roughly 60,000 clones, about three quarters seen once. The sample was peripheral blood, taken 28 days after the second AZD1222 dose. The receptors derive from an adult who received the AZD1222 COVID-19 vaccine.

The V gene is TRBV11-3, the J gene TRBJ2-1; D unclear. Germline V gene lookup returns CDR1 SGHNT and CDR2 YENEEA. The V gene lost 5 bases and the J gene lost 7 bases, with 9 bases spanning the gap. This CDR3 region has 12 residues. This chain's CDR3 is CASSPDTNEQFF. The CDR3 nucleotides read TGTGCCAGCAGCCCCGATACTAATGAGCAGTTCTTC.

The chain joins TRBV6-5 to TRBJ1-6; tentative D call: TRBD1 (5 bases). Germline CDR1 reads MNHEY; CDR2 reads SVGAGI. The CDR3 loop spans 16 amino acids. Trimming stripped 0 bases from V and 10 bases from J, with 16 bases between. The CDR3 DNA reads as TGTGCCAGCAGTTACTCGTATCAGGGCGAAGGGTCACCCCTCCACTTT. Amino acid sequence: CASSYSYQGEGSPLHF.

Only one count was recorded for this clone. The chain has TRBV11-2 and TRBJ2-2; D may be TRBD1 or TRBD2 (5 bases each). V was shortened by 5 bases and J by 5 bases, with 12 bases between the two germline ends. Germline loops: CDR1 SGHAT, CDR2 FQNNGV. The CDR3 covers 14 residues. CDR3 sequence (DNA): TGTGCCAGCAGCGTCCGGGACGGGACCGGGGAGCTGTTTTTT. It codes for CASSVRDGTGELFF.

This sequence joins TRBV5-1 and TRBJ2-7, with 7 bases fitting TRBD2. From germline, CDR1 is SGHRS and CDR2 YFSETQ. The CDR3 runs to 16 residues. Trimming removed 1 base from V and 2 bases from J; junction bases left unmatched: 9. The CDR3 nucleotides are TGCGCCAGCAGCTTGACTGGGTCTAGCGGAACCTACGAGCAGTACTTC. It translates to CASSLTGSSGTYEQYF.

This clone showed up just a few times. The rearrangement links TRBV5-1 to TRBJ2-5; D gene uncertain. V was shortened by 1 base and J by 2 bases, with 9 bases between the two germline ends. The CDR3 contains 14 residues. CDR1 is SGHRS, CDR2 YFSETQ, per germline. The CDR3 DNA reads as TGCGCCAGCAGCTTGAGTACAGATCAAGAGACCCAGTACTTC. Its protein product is CASSLSTDQETQYF.

CDR3 region: CSASGGPTGTRKETQYF. For the CDR3, the DNA is TGCAGTGCCAGTGGCGGACCTACCGGGACTAGAAAAGAGACCCAGTACTTC. The rearrangement uses TRBV20-1 and TRBJ2-5, with TRBD2 matching over 8 bases. Per germline, CDR1 DFQATT and CDR2 SNEGSKA (reference sequence). J lost 3 bases, V lost 6 bases, and 18 bases had no gene match. The length of the CDR3 is 17 residues.

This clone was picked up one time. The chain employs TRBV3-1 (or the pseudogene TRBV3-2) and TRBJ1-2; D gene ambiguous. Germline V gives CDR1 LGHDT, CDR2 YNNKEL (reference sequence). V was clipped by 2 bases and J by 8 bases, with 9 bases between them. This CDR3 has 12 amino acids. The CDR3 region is CASSQWEVGYTF. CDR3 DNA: TGTGCCAGCAGCCAATGGGAGGTCGGCTACACCTTC.

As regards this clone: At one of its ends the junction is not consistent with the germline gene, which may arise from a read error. CDR3 DNA sequence: TGTGCTAGCAGCCCGCAAGGCGTCTATAATGAGCAGTTCTTC. Amino acids: CASSPQGVYNEQFF. This rearrangement joins TRBV7-7 to TRBJ2-1; D not certain. This CDR3 spans 14 amino acids. In germline, CDR1 is SSHAT, CDR2 FNYEAQ (reference sequence).

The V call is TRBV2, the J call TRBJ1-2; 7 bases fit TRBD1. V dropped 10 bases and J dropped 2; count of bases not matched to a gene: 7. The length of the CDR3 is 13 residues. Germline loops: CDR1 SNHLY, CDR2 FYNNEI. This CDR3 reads CANTQGQNYGYTF. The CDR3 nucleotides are TGTGCCAATACGCAGGGACAGAACTATGGCTACACCTTC. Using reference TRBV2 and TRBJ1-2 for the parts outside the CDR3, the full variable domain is EPEVTQTPSHQVTQMGQEVILRCVPISNHLYFYWYRQILGQKVEFLVSFYNNEISEKSEIFDDQFSVERPDGSNFTLKIRSTKLEDSAMYFCANTQGQNYGYTFGSGTRLTVV.

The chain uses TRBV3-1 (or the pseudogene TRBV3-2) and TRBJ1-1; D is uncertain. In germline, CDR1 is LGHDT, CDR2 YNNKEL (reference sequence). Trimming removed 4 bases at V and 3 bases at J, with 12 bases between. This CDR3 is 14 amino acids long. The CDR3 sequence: CASSRAPPDTEAFF. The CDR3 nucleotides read TGTGCCAGCAGCCGGGCTCCGCCAGACACTGAAGCTTTCTTT.